A selection of T cell receptor beta chains follows, all from one sample in a study of T cell responses to AZD1222 COVID-19 vaccine. TCRdb keeps only in-frame clones here, not all; method: immunoSEQ multiplex PCR. The repertoire holds 120,000 to 150,000 clones, with about nine tenths as singletons. The sequenced sample was peripheral blood, obtained on day 0 of AZD1222 vaccination. The origin of the receptors is an adult in good health. Each CDR3 is given with its conserved first and last residue. A D gene is named only where the DNA matches it firmly. Clone size, where shown, is once, few, many, or a class for clones that have expanded.

NA	TRBV10-3	NA	TRBJ1-1	CAVNRARDTEAFF	TGTGCCGTCAACAGGGCAAGGGACACTGAAGCTTTCTTT
NA	TRBV29-1	NA	TRBJ1-2	CSVSTANYGYTF	TGCAGCGTTTCGACGGCGAACTATGGCTACACCTTC
NA	TRBV2	NA	TRBJ2-1	CASSEFLLISYNEQFF	TGTGCCAGCAGTGAATTTCTCCTCATATCCTACAATGAGCAGTTCTTC
TRBD1	TRBV7-9	NA	TRBJ2-6	CASSLDRGRAGANVLTF	TGTGCCAGCAGCTTAGACAGGGGTAGGGCTGGGGCCAACGTCCTGACTTTC
NA	TRBV27	NA	TRBJ1-5	CASSLGKAAKNQPQHF	TGTGCCAGCAGTTTAGGGAAGGCGGCTAAAAATCAGCCCCAGCATTTT
NA	TRBV5-1	NA	TRBJ1-2	CASSLEGMGGYTF	TGCGCCAGCAGCTTGGAAGGAATGGGGGGCTACACCTTC
NA	TRBV2	NA	TRBJ1-2	CASKRDANYGYTF	TGTGCCAGCAAGAGGGATGCTAACTATGGCTACACCTTC
NA	TRBV10-2	NA	TRBJ1-2	CASLTGNGYTF	TGCGCCAGCCTGACGGGGAATGGCTACACCTTC
NA	TRBV12-1	NA	TRBJ1-2	CASSCPLSGPAYGYTF	TGTGCCAGCAGCTGCCCCCTGTCCGGGCCGGCCTATGGCTACACCTTC
TRBD1	TRBV19	NA	TRBJ2-7	CASSRDRVREQYF	TGTGCCAGTTCTCGGGACAGGGTGCGGGAGCAGTACTTC
NA	TRBV7-8	NA	TRBJ1-6	CASSPHRMPYNSPLHF	TGTGCCAGCAGCCCTCACAGGATGCCCTATAATTCACCCCTCCACTTT
NA	TRBV18	NA	TRBJ2-3	CASSDTTVTDTQYF	TGTGCCAGCTCAGATACGACGGTCACAGATACGCAGTATTTT
NA	TRBV14	NA	TRBJ2-3	CASSLQGSDTQYF	TGTGCCAGCAGCCTACAGGGTTCAGATACGCAGTATTTT
NA	TRBV7-2	NA	TRBJ2-3	CASSFNGDTQYF	TGTGCCAGCAGCTTTAACGGAGATACGCAGTATTTT
NA	TRBV14	NA	TRBJ1-1	CASSQDLGDLTEAFF	TGTGCCAGCAGCCAAGATCTAGGGGATTTGACTGAAGCTTTCTTT
TRBD1	TRBV13	NA	TRBJ1-5	CASSSGQGENQPQHF	TGTGCCAGCAGCTCCGGACAGGGGGAAAATCAGCCCCAGCATTTT
NA	TRBV11-3	once	TRBJ1-1	CASSFSLSNTEAFF	TGTGCCAGCAGCTTCTCATTGTCGAACACTGAAGCTTTCTTT
TRBD2	TRBV5-1	NA	TRBJ2-2	CAPTRGLAGGLIAGELFF	TGCGCCCCCACCCGGGGACTCGCGGGGGGGCTTATCGCCGGGGAGCTGTTTTTT
NA	TRBV10-3	NA	TRBJ1-5	CAIRSGADQPQHF	TGTGCCATCAGGTCAGGGGCGGATCAGCCCCAGCATTTT
NA	TRBV5-1	NA	TRBJ2-1	CASSLVSGTPFNNEQFF	TGCGCCAGCAGCTTGGTCTCCGGGACTCCCTTCAACAATGAGCAGTTCTTC
NA	TRBV29-1	few	TRBJ2-5	CSVGSSRVETQYF	TGCAGCGTGGGATCTAGCAGGGTGGAGACCCAGTACTTC
TRBD2	TRBV2	NA	TRBJ2-1	CASSGTGLAGGISSYNEQFF	TGTGCCAGCAGTGGCACGGGACTAGCGGGAGGGATTAGCTCCTACAATGAGCAGTTCTTC
NA	TRBV5-8	once	TRBJ1-2	CASSLVLWGPGDYGYTF	TGTGCCAGCAGCTTGGTTCTGTGGGGGCCGGGAGACTATGGCTACACCTTC
NA	TRBV5-4	NA	TRBJ2-5	CASRPSRGQETQYF	TGTGCCAGCAGACCTAGCCGGGGCCAAGAGACCCAGTACTTC
NA	TRBV7-2	once	TRBJ1-1	CASSFPGFPEAFF	TGTGCCAGCAGCTTCCCAGGGTTCCCTGAAGCTTTCTTT
NA	TRBV27	NA	TRBJ1-2	CASKEDRNNYGYTF	TGTGCCAGCAAAGAAGACAGAAATAACTATGGCTACACCTTC
NA	TRBV27	NA	TRBJ2-5	CASSSGTVQETQYF	TGTGCCAGCAGTTCGGGAACAGTCCAAGAGACCCAGTACTTC
TRBD1	TRBV7-9	NA	TRBJ2-7	CASSTSRDRGNEQYF	TGTGCCAGCAGCACTAGTCGGGACAGGGGGAACGAGCAGTACTTC
TRBD1	TRBV18	NA	TRBJ1-2	CASSPTGGRGYTF	TGTGCCAGCTCGCCCACAGGGGGACGTGGCTACACCTTC
NA	TRBV19	once	TRBJ1-5	CASSIARVGNQPQHF	TGTGCCAGTAGTATCGCCAGGGTGGGCAATCAGCCCCAGCATTTT
NA	TRBV5-6	NA	TRBJ1-6	CASSLDRDGLSSYNSPLHF	TGTGCCAGCAGCTTGGACAGGGATGGCCTTAGCTCCTATAATTCACCCCTCCACTTT
TRBD2	TRBV11-2	few	TRBJ2-2	CASSRTSLYTGELFF	TGTGCCAGCAGCCGGACTAGCTTGTACACCGGGGAGCTGTTTTTT
NA	TRBV5-1	NA	TRBJ2-7	CASSLMGEKSYEQYF	TGCGCCAGCAGCTTGATGGGTGAAAAGTCCTACGAGCAGTACTTC
NA	TRBV15	once	TRBJ2-5	CATSRDMGLGKTQYF	TGTGCCACCAGCAGAGATATGGGGCTTGGAAAGACCCAGTACTTC
NA	TRBV30	NA	TRBJ2-2	CAWSANWGTGELFF	TGTGCCTGGAGTGCAAACTGGGGAACCGGGGAGCTGTTTTTT
NA	TRBV2	NA	TRBJ1-1	CATPPGRNTEAFF	TGTGCCACCCCCCCGGGCCGGAACACTGAAGCTTTCTTT
NA	TRBV18	NA	TRBJ2-7	CASSPEASSYEQYF	TGTGCCAGCTCACCGGAGGCCAGCTCCTACGAGCAGTACTTC
NA	TRBV4-1	NA	TRBJ1-6	CASSQGLGLMGSPLHF	TGCGCCAGCAGCCAAGGGTTGGGACTGATGGGTTCACCCCTCCACTTT
NA	TRBV29-1	NA	TRBJ2-1	CSVGVFDFF	TGCAGCGTTGGAGTCTTCGACTTCTTC
TRBD1	TRBV4-2	NA	TRBJ1-1	CASSHTRTGGSRNTEAFF	TGTGCCAGCAGCCATACTAGGACAGGGGGCAGTAGGAACACTGAAGCTTTCTTT
NA	TRBV7-2	NA	TRBJ1-1	CASSPPPAGHTEAFF	TGTGCCAGCAGCCCACCTCCAGCCGGGCACACTGAAGCTTTCTTT
NA	TRBV5-6	NA	TRBJ1-1	CASSPPGRQNTEAFF	TGTGCCAGCAGCCCTCCAGGACGGCAGAACACTGAAGCTTTCTTT